Listed below are T cell receptor beta chains from one sample, sequenced in a study of T cells after yellow fever vaccination. MiXCR was run by TCRdb on the 5' RACE reads, yielding one entry per CDR3 protein. The sample shows around 340,000 distinct CDR3 sequences, 8% to 10% of them seen only once. The sample here was PBMCs, taken on the day of the first yellow fever vaccination. Receptors were obtained from a man in his late teens or twenties who received the YFV17D yellow fever vaccine. The conserved cysteine and the conserved F or W are not part of the CDR3 here.

J | V | CDR3
TRBJ2-6 | TRBV6-2/TRBV6-3 | ASRTGGTGANVLT
TRBJ2-4 | TRBV7-9 | ASSFEPLGAKNIQY
TRBJ2-7 | TRBV6-5 | ASSYSGTGFVYEQY
TRBJ1-2 | TRBV9 | ASSGSTLDYGYT
TRBJ2-6 | TRBV12-3/TRBV12-4 | ASAMAGSSGANVLT
TRBJ2-5 | TRBV6-1 | ASSGGTSVQETQY
TRBJ1-2 | TRBV7-9 | ASSRDRASFSNYGYT
TRBJ2-3 | TRBV9 | ASSAGRGDTQY
TRBJ2-5 | TRBV7-8 | ASSFGLAGGEETQY
TRBJ2-7 | TRBV5-5 | ASSLSAGPFYEQY
TRBJ2-3 | TRBV4-1 | ASSPQLAGVADTQY
TRBJ1-5 | TRBV19 | ASKLQGHGNQPQH
TRBJ2-1 | TRBV5-5 | ASSLAVSPNEQF
TRBJ2-7 | TRBV4-3 | ASSQSPGQGPYEQY
TRBJ1-5 | TRBV7-2 | ASSPRGSDQPQH
TRBJ2-1 | TRBV4-1 | ASSQAGLVLYNEQF